This T cell receptor (beta chain) appears in the sequencing data of a study of T cell repertoires in cytomegalovirus infection (dated by TCRdb to 2018 to 2020). Study-level background: Peptide stimulations targeted recently identified HLA-C-restricted CMV epitopes, whose presentation resists viral immunomodulation, together with well-studied HLA-B-restricted epitopes. The HLA type of each donor mattered for the analysis, because public TCR beta signatures pointed to carriage of CMV infection along with the matching HLA type. Broad study findings and their caveats: In both this cohort and an independent cohort of 352 donors, the cumulative frequency of public TCR beta family members distinguished carriers of CMV infection plus the relevant HLA type. The ex vivo response was dominated by HLA-C-restricted CMV-specific TCR beta clonotypes, which also provided the single most frequent clonotype in two of eight donors.

In the paper's terms, the treatment or condition label means: in vitro stimulation with specific CMV peptide epitopes to enrich CMV-specific T cells. The CDR3 starts with the cysteine, ends with the phenylalanine, and has 20 residues. CDR3 DNA is the only sequence kept; it has 60 bases, read in frame from the first base. Germline trimming: 6 bases from V, 1 base from J; junction bases outside gene matches: 20. The germline V gene sets CDR1 to MDHEN and CDR2 to SYDVKM. The reads were generated on an Illumina HiSeq 1500. The public reads were run again by TCRdb, first through fastp at Q25 and then through MiXCR, and only productive beta chains were kept. Rows are unified per CDR3 protein, each entry keeping the most common DNA and genes. Within this sample are just over 450,000 distinct CDR3 sequences, with roughly 46% of them counted one time only. The ten largest clonotypes hold around 45% of the sample.

Concerning this clonotype itself: Its antigen specificity is not known. Per-base quality was not reported, and no clone a single base away is much larger than it.

The starting material was cultured PBMCs, obtained from culture after CMV antigen stimulation. The chain couples TRBV28 to TRBJ1-3; 8 bases in the middle match TRBD1. The origin of this receptor is a human donor in good health (CMV status not recorded). Some clones in this sample may be carry-over from other donors' samples. For the CDR3, the sequence is CASSGTDSVWQGASGNTIYF. The bases are TGTGCCAGCAGCGGTACCGACTCGGTTTGGCAGGGGGCTTCTGGAAACACCATATATTTT.